The clone carrying this TCR beta chain was counted between two and nine times. The antigen remains unidentified. The entry originates in a study of T cells after yellow fever vaccination. Broader study findings: The appearance of a small share of clonotypes in both CD4 and CD8 compartments was observed. Peaking on day 5 versus 15, the secondary response was faster but weaker. Abundant clonotypes (contaminants from the bulk population) could be present in FACS-sorted repertoires.

The TCR cDNA carried a universal primer site and UMIs from 5'RACE template switching. TCRdb recomputed calls from the 5' RACE reads with MiXCR, one row per CDR3 protein. Of tens of thousands of distinct CDR3 sequences listed, 7.4% were seen once; the top ten hold around 28%. V trimming: 5 bases; J trimming: 10 bases; junction bases outside the gene matches: 12. Germline CDR1 SGHAT, CDR2 FQNNGV. The CDR3 totals 15 residues. The chain joins TRBV11-2 to TRBJ2-1, with 9 bases that match TRBD2. The clonotype was recovered from a man aged 18 to 30 who received the YFV17D yellow fever vaccine. The specimen comprised CD8+ T cells sorted from PBMCs, sampled about 2 weeks after the first yellow fever vaccination. CDR3 coding DNA: TGTGCCAGCAGCCAACCACGGGCGGGGGGGAGGGAGCAGTTCTTC. Translated: CASSQPRAGGREQFF.